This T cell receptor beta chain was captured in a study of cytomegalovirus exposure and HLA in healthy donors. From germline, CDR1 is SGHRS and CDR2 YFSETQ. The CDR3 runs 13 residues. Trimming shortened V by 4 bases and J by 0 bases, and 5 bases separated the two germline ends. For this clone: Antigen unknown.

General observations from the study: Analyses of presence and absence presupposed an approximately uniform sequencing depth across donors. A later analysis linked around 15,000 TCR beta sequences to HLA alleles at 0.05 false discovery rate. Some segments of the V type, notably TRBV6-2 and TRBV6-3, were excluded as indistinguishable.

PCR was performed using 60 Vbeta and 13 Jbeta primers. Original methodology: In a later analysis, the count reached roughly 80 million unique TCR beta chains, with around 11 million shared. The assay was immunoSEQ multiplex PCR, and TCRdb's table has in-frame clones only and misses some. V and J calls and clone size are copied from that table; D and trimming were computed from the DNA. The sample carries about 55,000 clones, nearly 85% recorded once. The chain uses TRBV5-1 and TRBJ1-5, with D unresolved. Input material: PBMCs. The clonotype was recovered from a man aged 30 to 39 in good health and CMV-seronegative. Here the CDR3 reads CASSVDSNQPQHF. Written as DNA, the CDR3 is TGCGCCAGCAGCGTAGATAGCAATCAGCCCCAGCATTTT.